Ten or more counts support the clone carrying this TCR beta chain. The target antigen is unknown. This record belongs to a study of T-cell reconstitution after alpha-beta-depleted transplantation in children. Overall study findings and caveats: T-cell numbers and diversity, one year after transplant, stemmed largely from T cells that were newly produced. It was surviving recipient T cells and thymic progenitors that gave some patients high TCRbeta diversity at day 60. Alpha-beta T cells present about two months after transplant were reported to originate from several hundred expanded graft clones.

Unique molecular identifiers were incorporated during preparation of the TCRbeta library. MiXCR, run by TCRdb on the PCR reads, gives a single entry per CDR3 protein. Counted here are around 31,000 distinct CDR3 sequences, nearly 6.5% occurring once; the ten biggest clones make up 25% to 30%. The CDR3 extends over 16 amino acids. Trimming at V came to 4 bases and at J to 1 base, leaving 4 bases not matched to a gene. The V gene's germline CDR1 is MNHEY and CDR2 SVGEGT. This TCR came from a child younger than two who had a stem cell transplant for acute myeloid leukemia, so the T cells may come from the graft donor. The chain carries TRBV6-2 or TRBV6-3 and TRBJ2-3; 11 bases are a match to TRBD2. The sequenced sample was peripheral blood, obtained 60 days after TCRalphabeta/CD19-depleted stem cell transplant. The CDR3 DNA reads TGTGCCAGCAGTTCACTGACTAGCGGGGGCACAGATACGCAGTATTTT. This encodes CASSSLTSGGTDTQYF.